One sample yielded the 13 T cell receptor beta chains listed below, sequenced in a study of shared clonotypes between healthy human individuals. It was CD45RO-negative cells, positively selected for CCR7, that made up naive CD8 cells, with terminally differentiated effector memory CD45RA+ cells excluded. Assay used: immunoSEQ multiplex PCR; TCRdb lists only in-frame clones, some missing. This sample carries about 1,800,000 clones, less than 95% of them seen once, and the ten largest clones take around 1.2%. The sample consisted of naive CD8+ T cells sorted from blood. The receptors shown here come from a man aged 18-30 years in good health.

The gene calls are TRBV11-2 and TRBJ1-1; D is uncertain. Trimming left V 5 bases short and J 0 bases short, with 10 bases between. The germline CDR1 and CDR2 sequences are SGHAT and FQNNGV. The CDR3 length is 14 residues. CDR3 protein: CASSPRALNTEAFF. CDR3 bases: TGTGCCAGCAGCCCCCGGGCCCTGAACACTGAAGCTTTCTTT.

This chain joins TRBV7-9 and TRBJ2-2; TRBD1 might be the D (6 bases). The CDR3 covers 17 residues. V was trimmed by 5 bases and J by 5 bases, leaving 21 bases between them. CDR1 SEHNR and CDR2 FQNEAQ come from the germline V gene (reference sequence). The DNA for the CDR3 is TGTGCCAGCAGCCCAAATAAAATACTGCAGGGGACCGGGGAGCTGTTTTTT. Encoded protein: CASSPNKILQGTGELFF.

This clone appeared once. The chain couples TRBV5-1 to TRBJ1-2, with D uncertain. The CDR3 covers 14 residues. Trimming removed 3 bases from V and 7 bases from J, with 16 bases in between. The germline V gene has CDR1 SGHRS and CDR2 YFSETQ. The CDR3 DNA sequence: TGCGCCAGCAGCTATGAGACTGGGGAGGGTGGCTACACCTTC. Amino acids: CASSYETGEGGYTF.

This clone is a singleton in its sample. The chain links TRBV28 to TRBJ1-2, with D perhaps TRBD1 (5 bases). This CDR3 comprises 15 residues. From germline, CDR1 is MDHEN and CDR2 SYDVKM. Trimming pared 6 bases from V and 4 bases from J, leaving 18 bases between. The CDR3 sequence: CASSPSFGRGYGYTF. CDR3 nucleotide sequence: TGTGCCAGCAGCCCATCCTTCGGTAGGGGCTATGGCTACACCTTC.

CDR3 region: CATCPVGLGNEQFF. CDR3 bases: TGTGCCACTTGCCCCGTAGGTCTCGGGAATGAGCAGTTCTTC. V and J are TRBV27 and TRBJ2-1, with no clear D. V lost 10 bases to trimming and J lost 7 bases, with 20 bases between them. The CDR3 length is 14 residues. The germline gives CDR1 MNHEY, CDR2 SMNVEV (reference sequence).

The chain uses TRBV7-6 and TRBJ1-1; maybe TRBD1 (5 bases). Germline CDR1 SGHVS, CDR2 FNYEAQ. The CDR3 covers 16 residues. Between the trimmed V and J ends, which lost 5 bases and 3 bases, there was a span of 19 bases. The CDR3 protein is CASSGEPGNGDTEAFF. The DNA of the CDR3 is TGTGCCAGCAGCGGCGAACCAGGGAATGGGGACACTGAAGCTTTCTTT.

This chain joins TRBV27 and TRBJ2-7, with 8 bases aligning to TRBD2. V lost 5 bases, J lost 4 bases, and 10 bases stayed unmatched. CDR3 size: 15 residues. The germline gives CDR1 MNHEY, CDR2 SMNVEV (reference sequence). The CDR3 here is CASSPLLAGMYEQYF. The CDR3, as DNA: TGTGCCAGCAGTCCCCTGTTAGCGGGGATGTACGAGCAGTACTTC.

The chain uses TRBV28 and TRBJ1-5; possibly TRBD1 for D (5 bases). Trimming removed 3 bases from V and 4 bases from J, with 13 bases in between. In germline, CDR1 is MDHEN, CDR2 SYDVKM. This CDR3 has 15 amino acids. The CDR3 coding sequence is TGTGCCAGCAGTTTGTGGCAGGGCGATAATCAGCCCCAGCATTTT. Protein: CASSLWQGDNQPQHF.

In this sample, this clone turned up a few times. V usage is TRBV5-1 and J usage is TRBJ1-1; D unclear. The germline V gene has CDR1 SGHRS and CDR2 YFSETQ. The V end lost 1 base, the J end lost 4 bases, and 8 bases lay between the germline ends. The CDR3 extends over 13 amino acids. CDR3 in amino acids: CASSLSAATEAFF. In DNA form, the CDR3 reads TGCGCCAGCAGCTTGTCGGCCGCCACTGAAGCTTTCTTT.

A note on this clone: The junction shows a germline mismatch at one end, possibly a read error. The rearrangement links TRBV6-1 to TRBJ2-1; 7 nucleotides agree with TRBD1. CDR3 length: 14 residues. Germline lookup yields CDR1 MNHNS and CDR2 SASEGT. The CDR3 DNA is TGTGCCAGCCGTGAACGGACAGGCTACAATGAGCAGTTCTTC. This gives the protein CASRERTGYNEQFF.

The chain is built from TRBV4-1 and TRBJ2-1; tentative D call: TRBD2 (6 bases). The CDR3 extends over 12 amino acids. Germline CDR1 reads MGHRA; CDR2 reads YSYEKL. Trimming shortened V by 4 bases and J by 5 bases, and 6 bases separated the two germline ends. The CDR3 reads CASSPGDNEQFF. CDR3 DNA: TGCGCCAGCAGCCCGGGGGACAATGAGCAGTTCTTC.

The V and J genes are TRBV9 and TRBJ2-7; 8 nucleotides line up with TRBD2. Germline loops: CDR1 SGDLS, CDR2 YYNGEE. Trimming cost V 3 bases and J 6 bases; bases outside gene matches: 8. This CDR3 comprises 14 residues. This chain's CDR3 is CASSEGVAGFEQYF. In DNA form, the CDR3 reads TGTGCCAGCAGCGAGGGGGTAGCGGGATTCGAGCAGTACTTC.

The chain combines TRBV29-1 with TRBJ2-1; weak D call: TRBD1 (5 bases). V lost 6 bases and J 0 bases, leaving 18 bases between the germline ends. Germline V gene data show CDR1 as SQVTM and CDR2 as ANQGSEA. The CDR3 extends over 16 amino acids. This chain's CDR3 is CSVPAGRQGSYNEQFF. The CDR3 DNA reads TGCAGCGTCCCAGCCGGTAGGCAGGGCTCCTACAATGAGCAGTTCTTC.